The next 19 T cell receptor beta chains were all read from a single sample in a study of blood T cell repertoires in COVID-19. Repertoires were generated with immunoSEQ multiplex PCR, while TCRdb's copy carries only in-frame clones and drops some. The table includes 150,000 to 200,000 clones, around 80% detected once. Sequenced material: PBMCs or T cells enriched from blood (not recorded which). The receptors were sampled from a man aged 50-59 years who had recovered from COVID-19.

The chain is built from TRBV19 and TRBJ1-2, with 8 nucleotides matching TRBD1. V was clipped by 6 bases and J by 7 bases; unmatched bases: 7. The CDR3 has 13 amino acids. Germline CDR1 and CDR2: LNHDA and SQIVND (reference sequence). Here the CDR3 reads CASSRTGYIGYTF. CDR3 nucleotide sequence: TGTGCCAGTAGCCGGACAGGGTATATTGGCTACACCTTC.

The gene calls are TRBV7-3 and TRBJ2-1; no definite D call. CDR3 size: 14 residues. V lost 4 bases and J lost 2, with 9 bases in between. Germline loops: CDR1 SGHTA, CDR2 FQGTGA. CDR3 DNA sequence: TGTGCCAGCAGCTCCCTTAGTGCCTACAATGAGCAGTTCTTC. Translation: CASSSLSAYNEQFF.

This clone was seen once. The rearrangement joins TRBV28 to TRBJ1-2; D is undetermined. CDR3 size: 18 residues. Trimming removed 4 bases from V and 2 bases from J, with 23 bases in between. Germline loops: CDR1 MDHEN, CDR2 SYDVKM. The CDR3 sequence is CASSSIKRAEGPNYGYTF. In DNA form, the CDR3 reads TGTGCCAGCAGTTCCATTAAGCGAGCAGAAGGCCCCAACTATGGCTACACCTTC.

The rearrangement joins TRBV9 to TRBJ1-1, with TRBD1 matching over 8 bases. V trimming: 4 bases; J trimming: 5 bases; junction bases outside the gene matches: 16. This CDR3 is 17 amino acids long. Per germline, CDR1 SGDLS and CDR2 YYNGEE. CDR3 in DNA: TGTGCCAGCAGCCTTCCTCGGGGCACAGGGGGTCAAACTGAAGCTTTCTTT. Translated: CASSLPRGTGGQTEAFF.

This clone has only a few counts. The chain has TRBV19 and TRBJ1-1; a possible D gene is TRBD1 (5 bases). The germline V and J ends were trimmed by 7 bases and 4 bases, with 10 bases remaining between them. CDR3 size: 12 residues. Germline V gene sequence: CDR1 LNHDA, CDR2 SQIVND (reference sequence). This chain's CDR3 is CASKVQGTEAFF. The CDR3 region has the DNA TGTGCCAGTAAGGTCCAGGGCACTGAAGCTTTCTTT.

This chain links TRBV4-1 with TRBJ2-2, with 10 bases fitting TRBD2. The CDR3 loop spans 18 amino acids. The germline V gene has CDR1 MGHRA and CDR2 YSYEKL. V lost 0 bases and J lost 7; bases outside the gene matches: 11. The CDR3 nucleotides are TGCGCCAGCAGCCAAGATCCCAGCGGGGGGGCGTTAAGCGGGGAGCTGTTTTTT. It codes for CASSQDPSGGALSGELFF.

This clone has a single count. The rearrangement joins TRBV27 to TRBJ1-6, with D maybe TRBD1 (5 bases). The CDR3 contains 14 residues. The germline V and J ends were trimmed by 2 bases and 6 bases, with 8 bases remaining between them. The germline CDR1 and CDR2 sequences are MNHEY and SMNVEV (reference sequence). DNA of the CDR3: TGTGCCAGCAGTTTAAAGGGGTTTAATTCACCCCTCCACTTT. Residues: CASSLKGFNSPLHF.

V gene TRBV7-8 combines with J gene TRBJ1-4; 8 nucleotides line up with TRBD1. Germline V CDR1 and CDR2: SGHVS, FQNEAQ. The CDR3 extends over 16 amino acids. The trim removed 3 bases at V and 7 bases at J, leaving 10 bases unmatched. The CDR3 bases are TGTGCCAGCAGCTTCCTGGTCGGCAGGGGGCGTGAAAAACTGTTTTTT. This sequence encodes CASSFLVGRGREKLFF.

The rearrangement uses TRBV19 and TRBJ2-7; TRBD1 is a possible D gene (6 bases). Germline lookup yields CDR1 LNHDA and CDR2 SQIVND (reference sequence). The length of the CDR3 is 14 residues. V was shortened by 3 bases and J by 2 bases, with 11 bases between the two germline ends. The CDR3 spells CASSMDSFTYEQYF. DNA for the CDR3: TGTGCCAGTAGTATGGACAGCTTTACCTACGAGCAGTACTTC.

The rearrangement uses TRBV4-1 and TRBJ2-3; 7 nucleotides line up with TRBD2. After removal of 0 bases from V and 4 bases from J, the junction contained 7 bases not matched to a gene. CDR1 is MGHRA, CDR2 YSYEKL, per germline. The CDR3 has 16 residues. The CDR3 spells CASSQDRRGGADTQYF. DNA for the CDR3: TGCGCCAGCAGCCAAGATCGTCGTGGGGGGGCAGATACGCAGTATTTT.

This chain links TRBV5-5 with TRBJ2-3; D is undetermined. V lost 4 bases and J 0 bases, leaving 15 bases between the germline ends. The germline V gene encodes CDR1 SGHKS and CDR2 YYEKEE (reference sequence). This CDR3 comprises 16 residues. The DNA for the CDR3 is TGTGCCAGCAGCCCCCCAGAGCCAGGTAGCACAGATACGCAGTATTTT. This translates into CASSPPEPGSTDTQYF.

This clone has just one count. The chain joins TRBV6-5 to TRBJ1-1; D uncertain. The V end lost 7 bases, the J end lost 1 base, and 10 bases lay between the germline ends. The germline gives CDR1 MNHEY, CDR2 SVGAGI. The CDR3 extends over 13 amino acids. The CDR3 DNA is TGTGCCAGCAACTATGAACAGAACACTGAAGCTTTCTTT. Translating it yields CASNYEQNTEAFF.

This chain connects TRBV7-2 to TRBJ1-4; D remains unclear. The CDR3 has 17 residues. CDR1 is SGHTA, CDR2 FQGNSA, per germline. V was cut by 5 bases and J by 0 bases, with 16 bases left in between. CDR3 sequence reads: CASSTGVKVATNEKLFF. Here the CDR3 DNA reads TGTGCCAGCAGCACCGGGGTAAAGGTTGCAACTAATGAAAAACTGTTTTTT.

The J gene is TRBJ1-1, the V gene TRBV13; TRBD1 is a possible D gene (6 bases). V shed 5 bases and J shed 9 bases, with 16 bases lying between them. This CDR3 comprises 13 residues. The V gene's germline CDR1 is PRHDT and CDR2 FYEKMQ (reference sequence). CDR3 protein: CASSPVPGQKAFF. In DNA, the CDR3 is TGTGCCAGCAGCCCGGTCCCGGGACAAAAAGCTTTCTTT.

The chain combines TRBV6-2 or TRBV6-3 with TRBJ2-3; TRBD1 aligns across 12 bases. This CDR3 has 16 residues. V was clipped by 4 bases and J by 6 bases; unmatched bases: 8. Germline V gene lookup returns CDR1 MNHEY and CDR2 SVGEGT. The CDR3 nucleotides read TGTGCCAGCAGTTCCCGGGACAGGGGGCGCCGGGATACGCAGTATTTT. Amino acid sequence: CASSSRDRGRRDTQYF.

This clone occurred once. CDR3 DNA: TGCGCCAGCAGCTTGGCGGCAGGGGTGGACTATGGCTACACCTTC. The encoded protein is CASSLAAGVDYGYTF. The V call is TRBV5-1, the J call TRBJ1-2; tentative D call: TRBD1 (6 bases). This CDR3 has 15 amino acids. V was shortened by 0 bases and J by 3 bases, with 12 bases between the two germline ends. Germline V lookup: CDR1 SGHRS, CDR2 YFSETQ.

This chain connects TRBV7-2 to TRBJ1-2; no reliable D call. V dropped 1 base and J dropped 6 bases, with 12 bases sitting between them. Germline values: CDR1 SGHTA, CDR2 FQGNSA. CDR3 length: 14 residues. This CDR3 reads CASSLGLGEDGYTF. In DNA form, the CDR3 reads TGTGCCAGCAGCTTAGGGTTGGGAGAAGATGGCTACACCTTC. The full variable domain, in which reference TRBV7-2 and TRBJ1-2 provide the parts outside the CDR3, is GAGVSQSPSNKVTEKGKDVELRCDPISGHTALYWYRQSLGQGLEFLIYFQGNSAPDKSGLPSDRFSAERTGGSVSTLTIQRTQQEDSAVYLCASSLGLGEDGYTFGSGTRLTVV.

In this sample, this clone turned up a few times. The chain is built from TRBV6-1 and TRBJ1-3, with D possibly matching TRBD1 (5 bases). Looked up from germline, CDR1 is MNHNS and CDR2 is SASEGT. Trimming took off 3 bases at V and 7 bases at J, with 13 bases between the two ends. This CDR3 has 14 amino acids. CDR3 in DNA: TGTGCCAGCAGTGATTGGGGGGTTGGTAACACCATATATTTT. Its protein is CASSDWGVGNTIYF.

The V and J genes are TRBV19 and TRBJ1-5, with D tentatively TRBD1 (5 bases). V lost 5 bases, J lost 0 bases, and 14 bases lay in between. CDR1 and CDR2 (germline): LNHDA, SQIVND (reference sequence). The length of the CDR3 is 16 residues. In DNA, the CDR3 is TGTGCCAGTAGTCGTGTAGGGGCGTCTAGCAATCAGCCCCAGCATTTT. It translates to CASSRVGASSNQPQHF. The variable domain in full, with the rest retrieved from reference TRBV19 and TRBJ1-5, is DGGITQSPKYLFRKEGQNVTLSCEQNLNHDAMYWYRQDPGQGLRLIYYSQIVNDFQKGDIAEGYSVSREKKESFPLTVTSAQKNPTAFYLCASSRVGASSNQPQHFGDGTRLSIL.